Listed below are T cell receptor beta chains from one sample, sequenced in a study of regulatory T cells. The data were produced by immunoSEQ multiplex PCR, yet TCRdb's version contains in-frame clones alone and is incomplete. The sample shows about 15,000 clones, 84% of them seen only once. Sequencing was done on a sample of conventional CD4+ T cells sorted from blood. These TCRs come from a person aged 25 to 40 with CD3G deficiency. Both conserved end residues are part of each CDR3. A D gene is named only where the DNA matches it firmly.

>NA|TRBV7-8|TRBJ1-1
CASSVKQNTEAFF
TGTGCCAGCAGCGTCAAACAGAACACTGAAGCTTTCTTT
>NA|TRBV11-2|TRBJ2-6
CASSFRFSGANVLTF
TGTGCCAGCAGCTTCCGATTCTCTGGGGCCAACGTCCTGACTTTC
>NA|TRBV7-1|TRBJ2-5
CASQRGETQYF
TGTGCCAGCCAACGAGGGGAGACCCAGTACTTC
>NA|TRBV6-1|TRBJ1-2
CASSLDRYGYTF
TGTGCCAGCAGTTTAGACAGATATGGCTACACCTTC
>TRBD1|TRBV5-1|TRBJ1-1
CASSRDRSLWNTEAFF
TGCGCCAGCAGCCGGGACAGATCCCTATGGAACACTGAAGCTTTCTTT
>NA|TRBV19|TRBJ2-5
CASSMHETQYF
TGTGCCAGTAGTATGCATGAGACCCAGTACTTC
>NA|TRBV7-9|TRBJ2-5
CASSLASAGQETQYF
TGTGCCAGCAGCTTAGCGTCGGCAGGGCAAGAGACCCAGTACTTC
>NA|TRBV10-3|TRBJ2-7
CAISVHGYEQYF
TGTGCCATCAGTGTTCACGGCTACGAGCAGTACTTC
>TRBD1|TRBV19|TRBJ2-1
CASSRRTGGSYNEQFF
TGTGCCAGTAGTCGACGGACAGGGGGCTCCTACAATGAGCAGTTCTTC
>NA|TRBV19|TRBJ2-5
CASSSHPGAQYF
TGTGCCAGTAGTTCTCACCCAGGGGCCCAGTACTTC
>TRBD1|TRBV6-6|TRBJ1-1
CASRGTARDTEAFF
TGTGCCAGCAGGGGGACAGCCCGGGACACTGAAGCTTTCTTT
>TRBD1|TRBV28|TRBJ1-5
CASSPGGGSNQPQHF
TGTGCCAGCAGTCCAGGGGGCGGGAGCAATCAGCCCCAGCATTTT
>NA|TRBV5-1|TRBJ1-1
CASSYRPDTEAFF
TGCGCCAGCAGCTATCGCCCGGACACTGAAGCTTTCTTT
>TRBD1|TRBV11-1|TRBJ2-7
CASSPFTGGRYEQYF
TGTGCCAGCAGCCCTTTCACAGGGGGCAGGTACGAGCAGTACTTC
>NA|TRBV28|TRBJ1-1
CASSSGTRGGGTEAFF
TGTGCCAGCAGTTCTGGGACGAGGGGTGGGGGGACTGAAGCTTTCTTT
>NA|TRBV28|TRBJ1-2
CASSLKGHGYTF
TGTGCCAGCAGTTTAAAGGGTCATGGCTACACCTTC